This TCR beta chain comes out of a study of T cell responses to AZD1222 COVID-19 vaccine. This clone was detected a few times. Its matching antigen is unknown. This CDR3 has 12 amino acids. V dropped 3 bases and J dropped 3 bases, with 5 bases sitting between them. The germline V gene encodes CDR1 SGHAT and CDR2 FQNNGV. General study points: The repertoires were collected only after the peak T cell response. Among those given AZD1222, only six were seropositive at baseline. Spike-wide coverage was observed for vaccine-associated CD4 TCRs, with dominant responses at 160-218 and 743-854. Most donors were white British and more were female, and clonal diversity was possibly underestimated.

Profiled with immunoSEQ multiplex PCR; TCRdb holds only in-frame clones, not every one. This table has 100,000 to 150,000 clones, about nine tenths appearing once. The TCR originated in an adult in good health. The sample in question was peripheral blood, obtained on day 0 of AZD1222 vaccination. The chain recombines TRBV11-2 with TRBJ2-5; a weak D match, TRBD1 (5 bases). CDR3 amino acids: CASSFREETQYF. CDR3 in DNA: TGTGCCAGCAGCTTCAGGGAAGAGACCCAGTACTTC.